Below are 21 T cell receptor beta chains sequenced from a single sample in a study of graft-versus-host responses after intestinal transplantation. The repertoire was sequenced with immunoSEQ multiplex PCR; TCRdb's copy has only in-frame clones and lacks some. The data show 95,000 to 150,000 clones, with 90% to 95% seen just once and more than 3% held by the top ten. No antigens are known for them. The sequencing used unstimulated CD8+ T cells sorted from spleen or lymph node cells, collected before intestinal transplant. These receptors all stem from a human donor who received an intestinal transplant.

The rearrangement links TRBV7-3 to TRBJ1-1; D is possibly TRBD1 (5 bases). V lost 1 base to trimming and J lost 4 bases, with 13 bases between them. The CDR3 extends over 15 amino acids. The germline V gene has CDR1 SGHTA and CDR2 FQGTGA. CDR3 nucleotides: TGTGCCAGCAGCTTAAACAGGCATCATGGCACTGAAGCTTTCTTT. This codes for CASSLNRHHGTEAFF.

Concerning this clone: The same CDR3 arises from other DNA sequences in this sample as well. The chain combines TRBV9 with TRBJ1-1, with TRBD1 as a possible D gene (5 bases). The CDR3 has 13 amino acids. V was trimmed by 2 bases and J by 1 base, leaving 6 bases between them. Germline V gene data show CDR1 as SGDLS and CDR2 as YYNGEE. This chain's CDR3 is CASSVGANTEAFF. For the CDR3, the DNA is TGTGCCAGCAGCGTTGGGGCGAACACTGAAGCTTTCTTT.

This sequence joins TRBV2 and TRBJ2-7, with 13 bases fitting TRBD2. Germline V gene data show CDR1 as SNHLY and CDR2 as FYNNEI. V lost 6 bases to trimming and J lost 6 bases; unmatched junction nucleotides: 5. This CDR3 has 14 amino acids. Here the CDR3 DNA reads TGTGCCAGCAGAGGGACTAGCGGGACTCCCGAGCAGTACTTC. This encodes CASRGTSGTPEQYF.

This clone appeared a single time. The chain employs TRBV27 and TRBJ2-1; D may be TRBD2 (5 bases). Deletions cut 2 bases from V and 6 bases from J, with 11 bases between. The CDR3 spans 14 residues. Germline CDR1 is MNHEY and CDR2 is SMNVEV (reference sequence). DNA for the CDR3: TGTGCCAGCAGTTTAGAAAGGGAGAGCAATGAGCAGTTCTTC. Protein product: CASSLERESNEQFF.

The rearrangement links TRBV30 to TRBJ1-1; D may be TRBD1 (5 bases). The V and J ends lost 5 bases and 3 bases respectively, with 13 bases between them. The germline CDR1 and CDR2 sequences are GTSNPN and SVGIG (reference sequence). The CDR3 loop spans 13 amino acids. CDR3 DNA sequence: TGTGCCTGGCCGGGCCCGGGGGACACTGAAGCTTTCTTT. This gives the protein CAWPGPGDTEAFF.

The rearrangement uses TRBV19 and TRBJ2-7; TRBD1 matches 8 bases. The CDR3 has 14 amino acids. The germline V gene encodes CDR1 LNHDA and CDR2 SQIVND (reference sequence). Trimming removed 6 bases from V and 0 bases from J; junction bases left unmatched: 4. CDR3 in DNA: TGTGCCAGTAGATCCGGGACAGGCTCCTACGAGCAGTACTTC. It codes for CASRSGTGSYEQYF.

The V gene is TRBV28, the J gene TRBJ1-5; D is possibly TRBD1 (5 bases). Germline CDR1 reads MDHEN; CDR2 reads SYDVKM. CDR3 size: 15 residues. Trimming stripped 8 bases from V and 1 base from J, with 15 bases between. The CDR3 loop reads CASPGGEVSNQPQHF. The CDR3 DNA follows: TGTGCCAGCCCGGGGGGTGAGGTAAGCAATCAGCCCCAGCATTTT. The variable domain in full, completed from reference TRBV28 and TRBJ1-5, reads DVKVTQSSRYLVKRTGEKVFLECVQDMDHENMFWYRQDPGLGLRLIYFSYDVKMKEKGDIPEGYSVSREKKERFSLILESASTNQTSMYLCASPGGEVSNQPQHFGDGTRLSIL.

The chain couples TRBV9 to TRBJ2-1; the D is unclear. With 4 bases removed from V and 0 bases from J, the gap between germline ends came to 8 bases. The CDR3 is 14 residues long. Germline loops: CDR1 SGDLS, CDR2 YYNGEE. The chain's CDR3 is CASSPDSSYNEQFF. Written as DNA, the CDR3 is TGTGCCAGCAGCCCAGATAGCTCCTACAATGAGCAGTTCTTC.

The chain joins TRBV6-6 to TRBJ2-2, with 9 bases identical to TRBD2. The V gene's germline CDR1 is MNHNY and CDR2 SVGAGI (reference sequence). There are 16 residues in the CDR3. V was pared by 0 bases and J by 1 base, with 0 bases of the junction left unmatched. CDR3 protein: CASSYSLAGNTGELFF. For the CDR3, the DNA is TGTGCCAGCAGTTACTCACTAGCGGGGAACACCGGGGAGCTGTTTTTT.

This clone was recorded only once. CDR3 nucleotides: TGTGCCAGCAGCTTAGGGAATGAGCAGTTCTTC. Its protein product is CASSLGNEQFF. This sequence joins TRBV11-2 and TRBJ2-1; D is undetermined. The CDR3 has 11 residues. V lost 1 base and J lost 7, with 2 bases in between. The germline V gene encodes CDR1 SGHAT and CDR2 FQNNGV.

This clone was found once. The J gene is TRBJ2-7, the V gene TRBV13; TRBD2 aligns across 14 bases. Trimming at V came to 3 bases and at J to 5 bases, leaving 3 bases not matched to a gene. Germline assignment: CDR1 PRHDT and CDR2 FYEKMQ (reference sequence). The CDR3 has 15 amino acids. The CDR3 loop is CASSLTSGRANEQYF. The CDR3 DNA follows: TGTGCCAGCAGCTTGACTAGCGGGAGGGCCAACGAGCAGTACTTC.

Points on this clone: The CDR3 end shows no conserved phenylalanine or tryptophan, and so a read error is likely. This chain uses TRBV6-1 with TRBJ1-2; TRBD1 might be the D (6 bases). With 2 bases removed from V and 8 bases from J, the gap between germline ends came to 18 bases. This CDR3 comprises 15 residues. Germline CDR1 reads MNHNS; CDR2 reads SASEGT. The CDR3 DNA reads as TGTGCCAGCAGTGAACTTAACAGGGAGGGAGACGGCTACACCCTC. Its protein product is CASSELNREGDGYTL.

V and J are TRBV5-8 and TRBJ2-7, with D possibly TRBD1 on 5 matching bases. The CDR3 covers 14 residues. V was cut by 5 bases and J by 1 base, with 13 bases left in between. Looked up from germline, CDR1 is SGHTS and CDR2 is YDEGEE. As DNA, the CDR3 is TGTGCCAGCAGTCTTACCGACAGTTCCTACGAGCAGTACTTC. It translates to CASSLTDSSYEQYF.

The V and J genes are TRBV5-1 and TRBJ2-1; 7 bases fit TRBD1. The CDR3 is made up of 14 amino acids. V shed 5 bases, J shed 2 bases, and the junction held 4 bases outside the gene matches. Germline lookup yields CDR1 SGHRS and CDR2 YFSETQ. The CDR3 sequence: CASRWGQPYNEQFF. CDR3 in DNA: TGCGCCAGCAGATGGGGACAGCCCTACAATGAGCAGTTCTTC.

J is TRBJ2-1 and V is TRBV10-1; D not resolved. In germline, CDR1 is WNHNN, CDR2 SYGVQD (reference sequence). The CDR3 is 18 residues long. Trimming shortened V by 0 bases and J by 2 bases, and 17 bases separated the two germline ends. The CDR3 DNA reads TGCGCCAGCAGTGAGTCTCAGGACCCGAAGGGTACCTACAATGAGCAGTTCTTC. It specifies CASSESQDPKGTYNEQFF.

CDR3 DNA sequence: TGTGCCAGCAGTTTTGCGCCCTTCTACTATGGCTACACCTTC. This sequence encodes CASSFAPFYYGYTF. The chain joins TRBV27 to TRBJ1-2; D gene uncertain. CDR1 and CDR2 from the germline V gene are MNHEY and SMNVEV (reference sequence). V lost 3 bases to trimming and J lost 3 bases, with 11 bases between them. CDR3 length: 14 amino acids.

Of note for this clone: At one boundary the junction diverges from the germline segment, which might be a read error. J is TRBJ1-1 and V is TRBV7-3; no firm D call. This CDR3 contains 18 residues. CDR1 is SGHTA and CDR2 is FQGTGA in the germline V gene. CDR3 in DNA: TGTGCCAGCAGCTTAATAGTTCCGGAGAATAAGGTGAATACTGAAGCTTTCTTT. This translates into CASSLIVPENKVNTEAFF.

In the case of this clone: An end of the junction differs from the germline gene, which may be a read error. The chain employs TRBV7-7 and TRBJ2-1, with 11 bases identical to TRBD2. Per germline, CDR1 SSHAT and CDR2 FNYEAQ (reference sequence). The CDR3 contains 16 residues. The CDR3 here is CASSPLTSGSLYEQFF. CDR3 nucleotides: TGTGCTAGCAGCCCACTAACTAGCGGGAGCTTATATGAGCAGTTCTTC.

V is TRBV10-1 and J is TRBJ2-3, with 8 bases aligning to TRBD2. V was pared by 6 bases and J by 6 bases, with 8 bases of the junction left unmatched. The CDR3 runs 14 residues. Germline CDR1 and CDR2: WNHNN and SYGVQD (reference sequence). The CDR3 sequence is CASSAALAGDTQYF. The CDR3 coding sequence is TGCGCCAGCAGCGCGGCGCTAGCGGGTGATACGCAGTATTTT.

This clone was observed a single time. V and J are TRBV28 and TRBJ1-1, with D tentatively TRBD1 (5 bases). The CDR3 loop spans 15 amino acids. V dropped 5 bases and J dropped 3 bases, with 16 bases sitting between them. The V gene's germline CDR1 is MDHEN and CDR2 SYDVKM. The CDR3 region has the DNA TGTGCCAGCAGTCGGTTCCGGGGCGTTGACACTGAAGCTTTCTTT. This encodes CASSRFRGVDTEAFF. The full variable domain, completed using reference TRBV28 and TRBJ1-1, is DVKVTQSSRYLVKRTGEKVFLECVQDMDHENMFWYRQDPGLGLRLIYFSYDVKMKEKGDIPEGYSVSREKKERFSLILESASTNQTSMYLCASSRFRGVDTEAFFGQGTRLTVV.

This clone came up once. The chain joins TRBV4-2 to TRBJ2-7; TRBD1 matches 10 bases. Germline V gene lookup returns CDR1 LGHNA and CDR2 YNFKEQ. This CDR3 comprises 15 residues. Losses at the gene ends were 4 bases for V and 3 bases for J; bases not matched to a gene: 6. The CDR3 region is CASSLVGTGDYEQYF. In nucleotides, the CDR3 is TGTGCCAGCAGCCTCGTAGGGACAGGGGACTACGAGCAGTACTTC.